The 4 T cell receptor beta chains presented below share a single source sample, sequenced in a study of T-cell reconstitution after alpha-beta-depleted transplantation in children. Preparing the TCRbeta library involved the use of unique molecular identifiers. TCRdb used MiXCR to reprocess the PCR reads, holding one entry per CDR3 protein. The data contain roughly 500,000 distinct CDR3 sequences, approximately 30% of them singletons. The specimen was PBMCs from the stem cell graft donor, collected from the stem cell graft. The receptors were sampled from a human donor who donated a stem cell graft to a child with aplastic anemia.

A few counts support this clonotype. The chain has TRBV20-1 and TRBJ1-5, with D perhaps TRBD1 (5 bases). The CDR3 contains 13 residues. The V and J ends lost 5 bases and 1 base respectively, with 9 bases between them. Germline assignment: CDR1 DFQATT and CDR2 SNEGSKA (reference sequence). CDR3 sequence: CSALRGSNQPQHF. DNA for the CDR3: TGCAGTGCTCTTCGGGGGAGCAATCAGCCCCAGCATTTT.

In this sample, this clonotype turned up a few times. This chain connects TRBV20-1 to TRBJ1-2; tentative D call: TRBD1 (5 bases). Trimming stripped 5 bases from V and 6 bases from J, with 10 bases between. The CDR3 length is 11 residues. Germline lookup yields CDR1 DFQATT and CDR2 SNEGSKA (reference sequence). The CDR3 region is CSAAGVDGYTF. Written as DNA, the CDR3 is TGCAGTGCTGCGGGGGTAGATGGCTACACCTTC.

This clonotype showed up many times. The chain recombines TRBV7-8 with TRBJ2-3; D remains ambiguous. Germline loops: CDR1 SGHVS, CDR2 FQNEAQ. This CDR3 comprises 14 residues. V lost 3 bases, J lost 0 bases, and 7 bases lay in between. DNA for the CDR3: TGTGCCAGCAGCTTGGCGGCTAGCACAGATACGCAGTATTTT. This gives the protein CASSLAASTDTQYF.

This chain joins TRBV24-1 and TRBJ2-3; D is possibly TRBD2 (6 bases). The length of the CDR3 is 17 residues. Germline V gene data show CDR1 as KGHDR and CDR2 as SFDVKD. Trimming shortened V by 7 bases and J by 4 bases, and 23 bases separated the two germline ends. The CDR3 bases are TGTGCCACCAGCCCAGGGACTTTTCTTCCATTAGCAGATACGCAGTATTTT. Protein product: CATSPGTFLPLADTQYF.